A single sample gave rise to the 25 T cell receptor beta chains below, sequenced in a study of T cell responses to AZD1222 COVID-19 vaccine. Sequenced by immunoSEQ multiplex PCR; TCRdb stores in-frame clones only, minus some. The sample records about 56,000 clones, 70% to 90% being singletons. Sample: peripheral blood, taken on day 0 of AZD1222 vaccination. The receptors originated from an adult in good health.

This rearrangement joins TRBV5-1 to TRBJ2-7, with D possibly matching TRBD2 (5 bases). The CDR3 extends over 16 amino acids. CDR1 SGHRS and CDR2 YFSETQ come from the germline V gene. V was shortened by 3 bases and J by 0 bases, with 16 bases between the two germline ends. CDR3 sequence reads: CASSSGLSPSSYEQYF. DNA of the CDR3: TGCGCCAGCAGCTCAGGACTGTCCCCGAGCTCCTACGAGCAGTACTTC.

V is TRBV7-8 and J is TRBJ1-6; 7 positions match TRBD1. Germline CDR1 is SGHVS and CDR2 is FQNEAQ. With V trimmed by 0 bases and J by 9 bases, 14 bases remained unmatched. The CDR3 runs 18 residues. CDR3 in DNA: TGTGCCAGCAGCTTAGCAGCCCGGGTGGAGGGGGCAGGTTCACCCCTCCACTTT. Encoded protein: CASSLAARVEGAGSPLHF. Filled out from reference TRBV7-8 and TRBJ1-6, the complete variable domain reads GAGVSQSPRYKVAKRGQDVALRCDPISGHVSLFWYQQALGQGPEFLTYFQNEAQLDKSGLPSDRFFAERPEGSVSTLKIQRTQQEDSAVYLCASSLAARVEGAGSPLHFGNGTRLTVT.

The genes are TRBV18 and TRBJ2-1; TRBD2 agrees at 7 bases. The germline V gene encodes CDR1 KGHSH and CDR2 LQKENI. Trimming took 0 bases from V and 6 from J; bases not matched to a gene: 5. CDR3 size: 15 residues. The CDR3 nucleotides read TGTGCCAGCTCACCACCGTCGTCGGGGGGCAATGAGCAGTTCTTC. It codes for CASSPPSSGGNEQFF. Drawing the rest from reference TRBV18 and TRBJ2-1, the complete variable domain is NAGVMQNPRHLVRRRGQEARLRCSPMKGHSHVYWYRQLPEEGLKFMVYLQKENIIDESGMPKERFSAEFPKEGPSILRIQQVVRGDSAAYFCASSPPSSGGNEQFFGPGTRLTVL.

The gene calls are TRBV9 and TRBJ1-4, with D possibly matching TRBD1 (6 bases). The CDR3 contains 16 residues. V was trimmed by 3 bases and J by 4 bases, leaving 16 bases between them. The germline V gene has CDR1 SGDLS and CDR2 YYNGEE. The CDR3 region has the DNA TGTGCCAGCAGCGAGGGAGACGGACAGCTTAATGAAAAACTGTTTTTT. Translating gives CASSEGDGQLNEKLFF.

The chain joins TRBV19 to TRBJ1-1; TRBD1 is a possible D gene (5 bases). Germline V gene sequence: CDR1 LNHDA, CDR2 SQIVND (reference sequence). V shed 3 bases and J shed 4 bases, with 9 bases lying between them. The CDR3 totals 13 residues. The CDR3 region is CASSMAGGTEAFF. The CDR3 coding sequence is TGTGCCAGTAGTATGGCGGGGGGCACTGAAGCTTTCTTT.

The CDR3 protein is CASSQEADKNIQYF. The CDR3 DNA sequence: TGTGCCAGCAGCCAAGAGGCGGACAAAAACATTCAGTACTTC. The rearrangement uses TRBV3-1 (or the pseudogene TRBV3-2) and TRBJ2-4; D is ambiguous. V lost 0 bases, J lost 3 bases, and 6 bases lay in between. The CDR3 spans 14 residues. Per the germline V gene, CDR1 is LGHDT and CDR2 is YNNKEL (reference sequence).

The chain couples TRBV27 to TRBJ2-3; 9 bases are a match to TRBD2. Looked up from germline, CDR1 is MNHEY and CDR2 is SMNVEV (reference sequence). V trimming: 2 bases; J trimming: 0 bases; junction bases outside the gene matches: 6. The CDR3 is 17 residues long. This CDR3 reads CASSLSLAGPSTDTQYF. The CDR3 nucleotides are TGTGCCAGCAGTTTAAGCCTAGCGGGACCTAGCACAGATACGCAGTATTTT.

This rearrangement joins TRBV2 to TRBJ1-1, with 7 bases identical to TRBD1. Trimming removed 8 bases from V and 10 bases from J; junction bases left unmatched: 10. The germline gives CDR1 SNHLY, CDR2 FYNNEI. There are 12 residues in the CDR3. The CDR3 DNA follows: TGTGCCAGCCAGTTCCAGGGGGGGGGAGCTTTCTTT. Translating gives CASQFQGGGAFF.

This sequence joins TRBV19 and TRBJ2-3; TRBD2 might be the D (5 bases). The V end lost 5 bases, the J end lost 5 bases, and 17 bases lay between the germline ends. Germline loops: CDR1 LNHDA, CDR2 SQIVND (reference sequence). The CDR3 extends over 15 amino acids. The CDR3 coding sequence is TGTGCCAGTAGTTCCGGCGGCCTTCGGGGAGATACGCAGTATTTT. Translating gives CASSSGGLRGDTQYF.

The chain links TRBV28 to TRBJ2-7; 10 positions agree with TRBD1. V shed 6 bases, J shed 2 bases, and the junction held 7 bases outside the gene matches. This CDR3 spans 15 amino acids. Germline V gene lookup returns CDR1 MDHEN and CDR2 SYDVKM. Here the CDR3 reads CASSPGQGPTYEQYF. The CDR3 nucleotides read TGTGCCAGCAGCCCGGGACAGGGGCCTACCTACGAGCAGTACTTC.

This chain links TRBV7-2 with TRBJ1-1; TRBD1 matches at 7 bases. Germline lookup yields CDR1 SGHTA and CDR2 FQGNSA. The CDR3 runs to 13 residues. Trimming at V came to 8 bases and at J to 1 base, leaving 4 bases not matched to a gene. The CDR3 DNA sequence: TGTGCCAGCGGGAACAGGGGGAACACTGAAGCTTTCTTT. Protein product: CASGNRGNTEAFF.

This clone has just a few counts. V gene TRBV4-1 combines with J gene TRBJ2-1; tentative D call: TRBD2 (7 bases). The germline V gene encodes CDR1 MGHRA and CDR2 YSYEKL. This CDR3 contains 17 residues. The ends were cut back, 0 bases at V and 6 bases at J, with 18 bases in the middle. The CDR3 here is CASSQDLGGALGNEQFF. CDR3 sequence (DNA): TGCGCCAGCAGCCAAGATCTAGGGGGGGCGTTAGGCAATGAGCAGTTCTTC.

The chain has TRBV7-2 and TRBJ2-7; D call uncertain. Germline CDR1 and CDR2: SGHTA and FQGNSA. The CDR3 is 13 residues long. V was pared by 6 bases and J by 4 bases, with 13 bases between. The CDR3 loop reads CASSPVPIYEQYF. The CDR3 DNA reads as TGTGCCAGCAGTCCGGTGCCTATTTACGAGCAGTACTTC. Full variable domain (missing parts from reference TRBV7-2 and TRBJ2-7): GAGVSQSPSNKVTEKGKDVELRCDPISGHTALYWYRQSLGQGLEFLIYFQGNSAPDKSGLPSDRFSAERTGGSVSTLTIQRTQQEDSAVYLCASSPVPIYEQYFGPGTRLTVT.

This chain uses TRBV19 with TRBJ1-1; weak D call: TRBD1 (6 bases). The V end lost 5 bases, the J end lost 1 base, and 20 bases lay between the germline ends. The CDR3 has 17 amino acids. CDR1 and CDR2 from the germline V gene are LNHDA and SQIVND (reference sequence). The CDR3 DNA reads TGTGCCAGTAGTCGAGAGTGGGGGCGCCGGGGGAACACTGAAGCTTTCTTT. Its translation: CASSREWGRRGNTEAFF.

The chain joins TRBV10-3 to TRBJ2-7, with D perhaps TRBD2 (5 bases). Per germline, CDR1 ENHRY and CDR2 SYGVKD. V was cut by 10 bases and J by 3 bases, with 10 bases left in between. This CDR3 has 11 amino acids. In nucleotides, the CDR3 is TGTGCCACAGACCGGGACTACGAGCAGTACTTC. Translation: CATDRDYEQYF.

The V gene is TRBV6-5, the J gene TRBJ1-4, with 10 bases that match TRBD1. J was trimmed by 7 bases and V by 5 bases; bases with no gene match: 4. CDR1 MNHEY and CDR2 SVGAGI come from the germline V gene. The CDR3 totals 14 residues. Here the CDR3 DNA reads TGTGCCAGCAGTCGGACAGGGGGTGGTGAAAAACTGTTTTTT. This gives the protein CASSRTGGGEKLFF.

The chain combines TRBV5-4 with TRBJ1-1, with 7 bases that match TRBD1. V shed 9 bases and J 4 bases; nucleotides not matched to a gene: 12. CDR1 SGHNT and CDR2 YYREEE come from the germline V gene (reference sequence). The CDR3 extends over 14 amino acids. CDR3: CATLTGRGSTEAFF. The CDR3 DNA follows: TGTGCCACCCTGACAGGGAGAGGTAGCACTGAAGCTTTCTTT.

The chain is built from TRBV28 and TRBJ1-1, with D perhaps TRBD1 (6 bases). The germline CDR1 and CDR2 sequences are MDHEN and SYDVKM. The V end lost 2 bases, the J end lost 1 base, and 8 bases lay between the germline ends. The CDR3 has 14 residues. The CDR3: CASSLLRGNTEAFF. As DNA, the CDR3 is TGTGCCAGCAGTTTACTCAGGGGGAACACTGAAGCTTTCTTT.

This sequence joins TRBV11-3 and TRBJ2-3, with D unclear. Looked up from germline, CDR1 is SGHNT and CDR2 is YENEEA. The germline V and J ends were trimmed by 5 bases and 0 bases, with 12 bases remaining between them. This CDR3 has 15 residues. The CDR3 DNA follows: TGTGCCAGCAGCCCCCGCCGAGGAAGCACAGATACGCAGTATTTT. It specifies CASSPRRGSTDTQYF.

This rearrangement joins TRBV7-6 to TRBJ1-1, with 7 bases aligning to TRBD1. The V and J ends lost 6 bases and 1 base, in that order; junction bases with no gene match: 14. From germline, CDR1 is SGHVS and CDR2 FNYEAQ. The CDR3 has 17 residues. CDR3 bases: TGTGCCAGCAGTGCATCGAGACAGGGATATCGGAACACTGAAGCTTTCTTT. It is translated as CASSASRQGYRNTEAFF.

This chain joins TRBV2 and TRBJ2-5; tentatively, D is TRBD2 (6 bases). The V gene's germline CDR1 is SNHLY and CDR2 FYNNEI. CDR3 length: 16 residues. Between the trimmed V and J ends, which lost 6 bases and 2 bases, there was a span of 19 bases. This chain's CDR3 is CASRGLGGGMQETQYF. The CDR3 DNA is TGTGCCAGCAGGGGTTTGGGCGGAGGGATGCAAGAGACCCAGTACTTC. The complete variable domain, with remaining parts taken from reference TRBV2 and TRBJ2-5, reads EPEVTQTPSHQVTQMGQEVILRCVPISNHLYFYWYRQILGQKVEFLVSFYNNEISEKSEIFDDQFSVERPDGSNFTLKIRSTKLEDSAMYFCASRGLGGGMQETQYFGPGTRLLVL.

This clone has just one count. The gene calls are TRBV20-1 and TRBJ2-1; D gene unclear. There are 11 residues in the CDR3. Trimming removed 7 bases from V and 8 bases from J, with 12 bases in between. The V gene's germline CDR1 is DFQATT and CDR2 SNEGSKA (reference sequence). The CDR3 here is CSVPLSYEQFF. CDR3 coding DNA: TGCAGTGTGCCCTTAAGCTATGAGCAGTTCTTC.

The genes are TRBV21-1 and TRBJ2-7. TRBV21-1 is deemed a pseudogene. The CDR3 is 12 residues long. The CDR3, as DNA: TGTGCCAGCAGCAGTCCGACCTACGAGCAGTACTTC. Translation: CASSSPTYEQYF.

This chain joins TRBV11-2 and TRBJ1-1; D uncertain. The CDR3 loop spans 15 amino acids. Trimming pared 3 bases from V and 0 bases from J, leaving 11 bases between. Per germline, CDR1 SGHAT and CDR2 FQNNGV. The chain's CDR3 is CASSFSSFMNTEAFF. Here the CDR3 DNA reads TGTGCCAGCAGCTTTTCCAGTTTCATGAACACTGAAGCTTTCTTT. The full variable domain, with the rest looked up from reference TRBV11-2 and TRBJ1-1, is EAGVAQSPRYKIIEKRQSVAFWCNPISGHATLYWYQQILGQGPKLLIQFQNNGVVDDSQLPKDRFSAERLKGVDSTLKIQPAKLEDSAVYLCASSFSSFMNTEAFFGQGTRLTVV.

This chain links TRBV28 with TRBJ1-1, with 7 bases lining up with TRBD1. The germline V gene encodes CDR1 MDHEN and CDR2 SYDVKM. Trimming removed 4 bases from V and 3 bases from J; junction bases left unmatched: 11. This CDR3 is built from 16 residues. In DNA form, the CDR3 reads TGTGCCAGCAGTTCCCCGCGACAGGGTAAGGACACTGAAGCTTTCTTT. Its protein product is CASSSPRQGKDTEAFF. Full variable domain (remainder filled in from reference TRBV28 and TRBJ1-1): DVKVTQSSRYLVKRTGEKVFLECVQDMDHENMFWYRQDPGLGLRLIYFSYDVKMKEKGDIPEGYSVSREKKERFSLILESASTNQTSMYLCASSSPRQGKDTEAFFGQGTRLTVV.